The 27 T cell receptor beta chains below were found in one sample sequenced in a study of vaccination effects on CD4 cells after COVID-19. Under the ViraFEST assay, PBMC were stimulated with viral peptide pools so that antigen-specific CD4+ T cells expanded. Sequencing was performed afterwards. Following 10 days of culture, CD4+ T cells were isolated. The healthy vaccine recipients, who had no prior SARS-CoV-2 infection, showed negative nucleocapsid antibodies. Sequenced by immunoSEQ multiplex PCR; TCRdb stores in-frame clones only, minus some. The sample yields around 71,000 clones, under 75% seen once. Antigens for these TCRs are unknown. The material sequenced was CD4+ T cells from PBMCs cultured with HCoV-OC43 spike peptides, taken before COVID-19 vaccination. Specified subset: HCoV-OC43 spike overlapping peptide pool stimulation. The receptors derive from a human donor who received a COVID-19 vaccine.

Only one count was recorded for this clone. The chain combines TRBV30 with TRBJ1-6; 7 bases fit TRBD1. This CDR3 contains 14 residues. Trimming took 3 bases from V and 7 from J; bases not matched to a gene: 6. CDR1 GTSNPN and CDR2 SVGIG come from the germline V gene (reference sequence). The CDR3 DNA follows: TGTGCCTGGAGGGCCGGGACAGCAAATTCACCCCTCCACTTT. Protein product: CAWRAGTANSPLHF. Variable domain in full (rest from reference TRBV30 and TRBJ1-6): SQTIHQWPATLVQPVGSPLSLECTVEGTSNPNLYWYRQAAGRGLQLLFYSVGIGQISSEVPQNLSASRPQDRQFILSSKKLLLSDSGFYLCAWRAGTANSPLHFGNGTRLTVT.

The chain has TRBV6-5 and TRBJ2-7; 9 bases are shared with TRBD1. V was clipped by 6 bases and J by 5 bases; unmatched bases: 8. The CDR3 has 14 amino acids. The germline V gene encodes CDR1 MNHEY and CDR2 SVGAGI. CDR3: CASRPTGGHHEQYV. The CDR3 nucleotides are TGTGCCAGCAGGCCGACAGGGGGGCACCACGAGCAGTACGTC.

This rearrangement joins TRBV9 to TRBJ2-5; D ambiguous. V was shortened by 3 bases and J by 5 bases, with 14 bases between the two germline ends. This CDR3 spans 14 amino acids. The V gene's germline CDR1 is SGDLS and CDR2 YYNGEE. The CDR3 sequence is CASSADPLRETQYF. The CDR3 nucleotides are TGTGCCAGCAGCGCGGACCCTCTTCGGGAGACCCAGTACTTC.

The gene calls are TRBV5-1 and TRBJ2-5, with D unclear. Trimming removed 2 bases from V and 5 bases from J, with 10 bases in between. CDR1 is SGHRS, CDR2 YFSETQ, per germline. The CDR3 runs to 13 residues. CDR3 DNA sequence: TGCGCCAGCAGCTTTGGTTCATCGGAGACCCAGTACTTC. Protein: CASSFGSSETQYF.

This clone was counted a single time. The chain carries TRBV30 and TRBJ1-5, with D unresolved. Trimming shortened V by 0 bases and J by 3 bases, and 9 bases separated the two germline ends. Germline V gene sequence: CDR1 GTSNPN, CDR2 SVGIG (reference sequence). The CDR3 runs 14 residues. The CDR3 DNA sequence: TGTGCCTGGAGTGTTGGGCACCTCAATCAGCCCCAGCATTTT. Its protein is CAWSVGHLNQPQHF.

The J gene is TRBJ2-5, the V gene TRBV11-1; unclear D gene. This CDR3 spans 13 amino acids. V was pared by 3 bases and J by 2 bases, with 7 bases between. Germline V CDR1 and CDR2: SGHAT, FQDESV (reference sequence). The CDR3 spells CASSFGQQETQYF. The CDR3 coding sequence is TGTGCCAGCAGCTTTGGGCAGCAAGAGACCCAGTACTTC.

This sequence joins TRBV5-1 and TRBJ1-2; TRBD1 matches 9 bases. Germline lookup yields CDR1 SGHRS and CDR2 YFSETQ. The CDR3 runs to 16 residues. The V gene end was trimmed by 0 bases and the J gene end by 4 bases; junction bases not matched to a gene: 7. The CDR3 reads CASSLGPTGGSYGYTF. CDR3 nucleotides: TGCGCCAGCAGCTTGGGGCCTACAGGGGGCTCCTATGGCTACACCTTC. Based on the CDR3 plus reference TRBV5-1 and TRBJ1-2, the full variable domain is KAGVTQTPRYLIKTRGQQVTLSCSPISGHRSVSWYQQTPGQGLQFLFEYFSETQRNKGNFPGRFSGRQFSNSRSEMNVSTLELGDSALYLCASSLGPTGGSYGYTFGSGTRLTVV.

This chain joins TRBV6-5 and TRBJ1-3; D may be TRBD1 (6 bases). Germline V gene data show CDR1 as MNHEY and CDR2 as SVGAGI. The CDR3 loop spans 14 amino acids. V lost 6 bases and J lost 5, with 14 bases in between. The CDR3 is CASRAQGFRNTIYF. DNA of the CDR3: TGTGCCAGCAGGGCACAGGGTTTTCGAAACACCATATATTTT.

The chain employs TRBV12-2 and TRBJ2-4; TRBD2 is taken as the D call from the table, unchecked against the DNA. TRBV12-2 is noted as a pseudogene. The CDR3 extends over 19 amino acids. The CDR3 coding sequence is TGTGCAAGTCGCTTAAGGGAGCGGGGGGCCCACCTAGCCAAAAACATTCAGTACTTC. It encodes CASRLRERGAHLAKNIQYF.

The rearrangement links TRBV19 to TRBJ2-3, with D unresolved. Germline V gives CDR1 LNHDA, CDR2 SQIVND (reference sequence). With 9 bases removed from V and 3 bases from J, the gap between germline ends came to 16 bases. The CDR3 extends over 14 amino acids. This chain's CDR3 is CASIHSGETDTQYF. The DNA of the CDR3 is TGTGCCAGCATACATTCTGGGGAAACAGATACGCAGTATTTT.

This clone was seen a few times. V gene TRBV27 combines with J gene TRBJ2-7; a weak D match, TRBD1 (6 bases). Trimming removed 1 base from V and 3 bases from J, with 13 bases in between. The germline CDR1 and CDR2 sequences are MNHEY and SMNVEV (reference sequence). This CDR3 is built from 15 residues. Here the CDR3 reads CASSLCRDMGYEQYV. CDR3 in DNA: TGTGCCAGCAGTTTATGCCGGGACATGGGCTACGAGCAGTACGTC.

This clone has just one count. The chain has TRBV25-1 and TRBJ2-5, with a weak D call TRBD1 (6 bases). The CDR3 sequence is 13 residues long. Germline loops: CDR1 MGHDK, CDR2 SYGVNS. The ends were cut back, 6 bases at V and 3 bases at J, with 11 bases in the middle. The chain's CDR3 is CASSPQGKETQYF. The CDR3 DNA is TGTGCCAGCAGCCCTCAGGGGAAAGAGACCCAGTACTTC. Filled out from reference TRBV25-1 and TRBJ2-5, the complete variable domain reads EADIYQTPRYLVIGTGKKITLECSQTMGHDKMYWYQQDPGMELHLIHYSYGVNSTEKGDLSSESTVSRIRTEHFPLTLESARPSHTSQYLCASSPQGKETQYFGPGTRLLVL.

This chain connects TRBV12-3 or TRBV12-4 to TRBJ1-1, with TRBD1 identical over 8 bases. This CDR3 comprises 13 residues. J gave up 9 bases and V 6 bases, and 9 bases lay outside the gene matches. CDR3 bases: TGTGCCAGCAGCAGGACAGGGTTTGCTAAAGCTTTCTTT. Protein sequence: CASSRTGFAKAFF.

This chain joins TRBV4-2 and TRBJ1-1; no firm D call. CDR1 LGHNA and CDR2 YNFKEQ come from the germline V gene. The CDR3 is 13 residues long. V lost 4 bases and J 0 bases, leaving 6 bases between the germline ends. This CDR3 is CASSRRLNTEAFF. The CDR3 DNA reads TGTGCCAGCAGCCGCCGGCTGAACACTGAAGCTTTCTTT.

This sequence joins TRBV24-1 and TRBJ2-2, with D possibly being TRBD1 (5 bases). The CDR3 is 15 amino acids. V was pared by 7 bases and J by 1 base, with 12 bases between. Germline CDR1 KGHDR, CDR2 SFDVKD. CDR3 in DNA: TGTGCCACCAGCTCGCAAAGGGGGAACACCGGGGAGCTGTTTTTT. Protein: CATSSQRGNTGELFF.

V and J are TRBV28 and TRBJ2-1, with TRBD1 matching 7 bases. From germline, CDR1 is MDHEN and CDR2 SYDVKM. This CDR3 contains 15 residues. J lost 4 bases, V lost 2 bases, and 5 bases had no gene match. CDR3 region: CASSLIGQAYNEQFF. CDR3 DNA sequence: TGTGCCAGCAGTTTAATCGGACAGGCTTACAATGAGCAGTTCTTC.

This clone was seen a single time. V and J are TRBV19 and TRBJ1-5, with no clear D. The CDR3 length is 15 residues. Trimming stripped 0 bases from V and 1 base from J, with 7 bases between. Germline CDR1 and CDR2: LNHDA and SQIVND (reference sequence). CDR3 nucleotides: TGTGCCAGTAGTATAGATCGAGGAAGCAATCAGCCCCAGCATTTT. Encoded protein: CASSIDRGSNQPQHF.

The chain combines TRBV7-2 with TRBJ2-3; either TRBD1 or TRBD2 may fit D (6 bases each). The V gene lost 1 base and the J gene lost 2 bases, with 13 bases spanning the gap. The CDR3 contains 16 residues. CDR1 is SGHTA, CDR2 FQGNSA, per germline. The CDR3 sequence is CASSLGTGANTDTQYF. The DNA of the CDR3 is TGTGCCAGCAGCTTAGGAACGGGGGCCAACACAGATACGCAGTATTTT.

This clone was counted between two and nine times. The chain has TRBV7-2 and TRBJ2-1; D gene unclear. The CDR3 consists of 13 residues. The germline V gene encodes CDR1 SGHTA and CDR2 FQGNSA. Trimming removed 2 bases from V and 6 bases from J, with 8 bases in between. CDR3 sequence reads: CASSLSPLNEQFF. CDR3 DNA: TGTGCCAGCAGCTTATCCCCTCTCAATGAGCAGTTCTTC.

The V call is TRBV4-1, the J call TRBJ1-1; D ambiguous. V was shortened by 2 bases and J by 7 bases, with 17 bases between the two germline ends. Germline CDR1 and CDR2: MGHRA and YSYEKL. The CDR3 totals 15 residues. The chain's CDR3 is CASSQRTAEHSEAFF. The CDR3 DNA reads TGCGCCAGCAGCCAAAGGACTGCCGAACACAGTGAAGCTTTCTTT.

This clone has a single count. V is TRBV6-1 and J is TRBJ1-2; D is unclear. The V gene lost 4 bases and the J gene lost 1 base, with 16 bases spanning the gap. CDR3 length: 16 amino acids. Germline V gene lookup returns CDR1 MNHNS and CDR2 SASEGT. CDR3 in amino acids: CASSANSGVSNYGYTF. As DNA, the CDR3 is TGTGCCAGCAGTGCGAATTCAGGAGTCAGTAACTATGGCTACACCTTC.

The chain recombines TRBV6-1 with TRBJ1-4; D is possibly TRBD1 (6 bases). The CDR3 loop spans 14 amino acids. V lost 1 base to trimming and J lost 10 bases, with 13 bases between them. Germline V gene sequence: CDR1 MNHNS, CDR2 SASEGT. For the CDR3, the DNA is TGTGCCAGCAGTGAAGGACAGGTTAAAGGAAAACTGTTTTTT. Residues: CASSEGQVKGKLFF.

The chain uses TRBV7-3 and TRBJ2-1, with D tentatively TRBD1 or TRBD2 (6 bases each). The CDR3 contains 15 residues. V lost 4 bases and J lost 9, with 19 bases in between. CDR1 and CDR2 (germline): SGHTA, FQGTGA. The CDR3 coding sequence is TGTGCCAGCAGCTCCCAACCGGGGGCGCCGGGTGAGCAGTTCTTC. Its protein product is CASSSQPGAPGEQFF. The whole variable domain, filled in from reference TRBV7-3 and TRBJ2-1, reads GAGVSQTPSNKVTEKGKYVELRCDPISGHTALYWYRQSLGQGPEFLIYFQGTGAADDSGLPNDRFFAVRPEGSVSTLKIQRTERGDSAVYLCASSSQPGAPGEQFFGPGTRLTVL.

The CDR3 sequence is CASSYNSPLHF. As DNA, the CDR3 is TGTGCCAGTTCGTATAATTCACCCCTCCACTTT. The chain carries TRBV2 and TRBJ1-6, with D uncertain. The CDR3 sequence is 11 residues long. The germline V gene encodes CDR1 SNHLY and CDR2 FYNNEI. The V end lost 9 bases, the J end lost 4 bases, and 4 bases lay between the germline ends.

This clone has only one observation. V and J are TRBV7-8 and TRBJ1-4; possible D gene TRBD1, 5 bases. CDR3 length: 16 amino acids. The germline V and J ends were trimmed by 5 bases and 7 bases, with 20 bases remaining between them. Germline values: CDR1 SGHVS, CDR2 FQNEAQ. Written as DNA, the CDR3 is TGTGCCAGCAGCCCGACGCGTGGGGGGGTCAGTGAAAAACTGTTTTTT. Translated: CASSPTRGGVSEKLFF.

The chain recombines TRBV7-3 with TRBJ2-3, with a weak D call TRBD2 (5 bases). There are 15 residues in the CDR3. V lost 2 bases, J lost 6 bases, and 15 bases lay in between. CDR1 is SGHTA and CDR2 is FQGTGA in the germline V gene. The CDR3 loop reads CASSLGLMITDTQYF. The CDR3 nucleotides read TGTGCCAGCAGCTTAGGACTCATGATCACCGATACGCAGTATTTT.

This clone was detected only a few times. CDR3 in DNA: TGTGCCAGCAGACCCGGACAGGGGGGAGGACATGAAAAACTGTTTTTT. This codes for CASRPGQGGGHEKLFF. V usage is TRBV7-2 and J usage is TRBJ1-4, with 10 nucleotides matching TRBD1. Unmatched junction bases numbered 10, after V lost 6 bases and J lost 6 bases. The germline V gene encodes CDR1 SGHTA and CDR2 FQGNSA. This CDR3 contains 16 residues.